The entry that follows covers one T cell receptor beta chain sequence. Its target is unknown. Trimming at V came to 1 base and at J to 5 bases, leaving 4 bases not matched to a gene. CDR1 is SEHNR and CDR2 is FQNEAQ in the germline V gene (reference sequence). CDR3 length: 16 amino acids. This sample stems from a study of cytomegalovirus exposure and HLA in healthy donors. Study information: Previous work identified 95 million to 120 million unique TCR beta sequences from 150 million to 200 million T cells. Study-wide points: In a later analysis, V- and J-gene trimming of beta chains associated with a DCLRE1C missense variant, replicated independently.

PCR involved 60 Vbeta and 13 Jbeta primers. The method was immunoSEQ multiplex PCR; TCRdb's version includes in-frame clones alone and lacks a portion of them. The data contain roughly 180,000 clones, around four fifths of them singletons. The origin of this receptor is a man aged 30-40 years in good health and CMV-seronegative. This chain uses TRBV7-9 with TRBJ2-5, with 13 bases fitting TRBD2. Sequencing was carried out using PBMCs. The CDR3 DNA is TGTGCCAGCAGCTTAGGGACTAGCGGGGGTTTGGAGACCCAGTACTTC. Its translation: CASSLGTSGGLETQYF.